This T cell receptor beta chain was documented in a study of shared clonotypes between healthy human individuals. For this clone: The antigen is not known.

CD45RO-negative CD8 cells positively selected for CCR7 made up the naive population, which excluded terminally differentiated effector memory CD45RA+ cells. Sequencing was performed with immunoSEQ multiplex PCR; in TCRdb, only in-frame clones are kept and a portion is missing. Of roughly 2.1 million clones listed, 90% to 95% were seen once; the top ten hold about 1.8%. From germline, CDR1 is MNHEY and CDR2 SMNVEV (reference sequence). The CDR3 is 13 amino acids. V shed 4 bases, J shed 5 bases, and the junction held 4 bases outside the gene matches. General observations from the study: Roughly 5.3% of naive CD4 clonotypes were common to a handful of donors. It was the non-shared clonotypes that had lower generation probabilities than clonotypes shared by all four donors.

The V and J genes are TRBV27 and TRBJ2-7; 8 bases agree with TRBD1. The sample comprised naive CD8+ T cells from PBMCs. The source is a man in his late teens or twenties in good health. Some clones in this sample may be carry-over from other donors' samples. CDR3 sequence (DNA): TGTGCCAGCAGTTCGGACAGGGCCCACGAGCAGTACTTC. As protein: CASSSDRAHEQYF.